The rows below give T cell receptor beta chains drawn from one sample of a study of cytomegalovirus exposure and HLA in healthy donors. Assay used: immunoSEQ multiplex PCR; TCRdb lists only in-frame clones, some missing. The data show 150,000 or so clones, 78% seen once. Material: PBMCs. These receptors were obtained from a woman in her thirties or forties in good health and CMV-seronegative. CDR3s leave out the opening cysteine and the closing phenylalanine or tryptophan. The order of the fields is CDR3 protein, V gene.

CDR3: ASSYSNEKLF
V: TRBV2

CDR3: AWRLPLAGAQKQF
V: TRBV28

CDR3: ASSFSSGELF
V: TRBV5-1

CDR3: ASSLEGTGAARRQTQY
V: TRBV5-1

CDR3: ASSQAAGGYREQF
V: TRBV4-1

CDR3: ASVIRAGGITEAF
V: TRBV19

CDR3: ASSPLGTGDSPLH
V: TRBV18

CDR3: ASSAGGENYGYT
V: TRBV10-2

CDR3: ASNFSFGTGPYNEQF
V: TRBV11-2

CDR3: ARGLAGSAGELF
V: TRBV2

CDR3: SVTPPSGGADTQY
V: TRBV29-1

CDR3: ASSQAKGEAF
V: TRBV4-1

CDR3: ASSPRRENSPLH
V: TRBV18

CDR3: ASSLDSLYGYT
V: TRBV27

CDR3: SVGGNSGLLHGYT
V: TRBV29-1

CDR3: ASSLGPGFTYEQY
V: TRBV5-1

CDR3: ASSPLRGGRGAYNEQF
V: TRBV11-2

CDR3: ASSVEGAGGYT
V: TRBV6-1

CDR3: ASRRFYLENGYT
V: TRBV2

CDR3: ASSLLTRQSPLH
V: TRBV27

CDR3: ASSLGGDTEAF
V: TRBV5-1

CDR3: ASSIGPTGELF
V: TRBV19

CDR3: ASSQGHGGGTEAF
V: TRBV4-1

CDR3: ASSPRIYGYT
V: TRBV18

CDR3: ASSLPGLAGGEQY
V: TRBV28

CDR3: ASSGVGLAGGYNEQF
V: TRBV7-6

CDR3: ASSLPGYPST
V: TRBV5-6

CDR3: ASSAGLAGGLTGELF
V: TRBV5-1

CDR3: ASGGAVDTGELF
V: TRBV5-1

CDR3: ASSERWNTEAF
V: TRBV2

CDR3: AISDSSTGDEKLF
V: TRBV10-3

CDR3: ASSLAGINNSPLH
V: TRBV5-1

CDR3: ASSQRGPPLH
V: TRBV7-2

CDR3: ASKISVNTEAF
V: TRBV14

CDR3: ASSVSGRYYNEQF
V: TRBV2

CDR3: ASSPTRTGELF
V: TRBV5-1

CDR3: ASSLGLADYNEQF
V: TRBV5-1

CDR3: ASSATTSMRSSEQF
V: TRBV9

CDR3: ASSIGDGLNPPLH
V: TRBV7-9

CDR3: ASSHTVDTIY
V: TRBV11-2

CDR3: ASSLGWRRNEKLF
V: TRBV5-8

CDR3: ASSLREGPTYGYT
V: TRBV5-1

CDR3: ASSEFVDQPQH
V: TRBV6-1

CDR3: ATSGTSGVDEQF
V: TRBV15

CDR3: ASSPDGQGVFGYT
V: TRBV18

CDR3: ASSLGGGSDTQY
V: TRBV7-3

CDR3: ASSLLGADNEQF
V: TRBV5-1

CDR3: ASSPQNPPEQY
V: TRBV28

CDR3: ASSINIGGGGQPQH
V: TRBV19

CDR3: ASSSGDTDTQY
V: TRBV11-3

CDR3: ASSGVLDQPQH
V: TRBV6-1

CDR3: ASNMGTSGFQETQY
V: TRBV2

CDR3: ASSDEGNTGELF
V: TRBV7-9

CDR3: ASSSMTENYGYT
V: TRBV7-9

CDR3: AWSVRVAKNIQY
V: TRBV30

CDR3: ASLRAAGGQDTQY
V: TRBV27

CDR3: ASSQDEYTDTQY
V: TRBV4-1